These T cell receptor beta chains were read from a single sample in a study. TCRdb re-called the 5' RACE reads through MiXCR, storing one row per CDR3 protein. The sample carries nearly 55,000 distinct CDR3 sequences, around 25% recorded once. The sequencing input was tumor-infiltrating naive CD4+ T cells sorted from the breast tumor. These receptors came from a female donor with breast cancer. The CDR3 runs from the conserved cysteine through the conserved F or W. A D gene is named only where the DNA matches it firmly. The listing skips clone size in some rows; elsewhere it reads once, few, many or a size class.

V	J	D	size	CDR3	DNA
TRBV7-9	TRBJ2-1	NA	few	CASSTSPLSGYNEQFF	TGTGCCAGCAGCACGAGCCCGCTAAGCGGTTACAATGAGCAGTTCTTC
TRBV5-1	TRBJ1-1	NA	NA	CASSLVGANTEAFF	TGCGCCAGCAGCTTGGTTGGGGCCAACACTGAAGCTTTCTTT
TRBV7-2	TRBJ2-1	NA	few	CASSLGVRGEQFF	TGTGCCAGCAGCTTAGGAGTGAGGGGTGAGCAGTTCTTC
TRBV11-2	TRBJ2-5	NA	NA	CASSPAGSKRTQYF	TGTGCCAGCAGCCCCGCAGGGTCCAAGAGAACCCAGTACTTC
TRBV6-1	TRBJ2-2	NA	NA	CASSDRGYEELFF	TGTGCCAGCAGTGATCGAGGGTACGAGGAGCTGTTTTTT
TRBV6-5	TRBJ2-7	NA	NA	CASHSTGSRGYF	TGTGCCAGCCACAGTACAGGATCTAGGGGGTACTTC
TRBV24-1	TRBJ2-3	NA	NA	CATSDLRGGGTDTQYF	TGTGCCACCAGTGATTTGAGAGGGGGGGGCACAGATACGCAGTATTTT
TRBV29-1	TRBJ2-3	TRBD2	NA	CSVDLAGTDTQYF	TGCAGCGTTGATCTAGCGGGCACAGATACGCAGTATTTT
TRBV30	TRBJ1-2	NA	NA	CAWGTGYGTSIYGYTF	TGTGCCTGGGGTACCGGCTATGGGACCTCCATCTATGGCTACACCTTC
TRBV6-1	TRBJ1-1	NA	few	CASSEQPNTEAFF	TGTGCCAGCAGTGAACAGCCGAACACTGAAGCTTTCTTT
TRBV2	TRBJ2-7	TRBD1	NA	CASSEQGVGEQYF	TGTGCCAGCAGTGAACAGGGGGTTGGGGAGCAGTACTTC
TRBV6-6	TRBJ2-4	TRBD2	few	CASSGAGVAKNIQYF	TGTGCCAGCAGTGGTGCGGGAGTAGCCAAAAACATTCAGTACTTC
TRBV27	TRBJ1-2	TRBD1	many	CASTALGQGAPNYGYTF	TGTGCCAGCACCGCTCTGGGACAGGGAGCCCCAAACTATGGCTACACCTTC
TRBV7-2	TRBJ2-1	NA	NA	CASSPTKGNEQFF	TGTGCCAGCAGCCCGACCAAAGGGAATGAGCAGTTCTTC
TRBV6-5	TRBJ1-6	NA	few	CASSRLMGDSPLHF	TGTGCCAGCAGTCGACTCATGGGTGATTCACCCCTCCACTTT
TRBV30	TRBJ2-2	NA	few	CAWSVAAPGELFF	TGTGCCTGGAGTGTAGCTGCCCCCGGGGAGCTGTTTTTT
TRBV7-9	TRBJ2-7	TRBD1	few	CASTWTGRYEQYF	TGTGCCAGCACCTGGACAGGGCGCTACGAGCAGTACTTC
TRBV6-1	TRBJ1-4	NA	NA	CASTARAEKLFF	TGTGCCAGCACCGCGAGGGCTGAAAAACTGTTTTTT
TRBV20-1	TRBJ2-5	NA	few	CSARANQETQYF	TGCAGTGCTAGGGCTAACCAAGAGACCCAGTACTTC